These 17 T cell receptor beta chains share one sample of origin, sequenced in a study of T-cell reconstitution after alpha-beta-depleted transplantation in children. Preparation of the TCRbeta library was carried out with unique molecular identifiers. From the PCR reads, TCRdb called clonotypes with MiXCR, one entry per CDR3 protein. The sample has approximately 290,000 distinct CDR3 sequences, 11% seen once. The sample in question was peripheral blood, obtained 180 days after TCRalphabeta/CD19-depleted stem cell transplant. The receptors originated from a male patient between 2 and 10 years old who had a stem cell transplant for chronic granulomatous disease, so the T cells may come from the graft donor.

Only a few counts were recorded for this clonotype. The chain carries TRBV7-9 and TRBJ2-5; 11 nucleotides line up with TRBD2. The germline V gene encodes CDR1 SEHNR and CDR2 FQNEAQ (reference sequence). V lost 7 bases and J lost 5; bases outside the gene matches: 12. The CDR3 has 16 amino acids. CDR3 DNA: TGTGCCAGCACCACTTTTACACTAGCGGGAGATGAGACCCAGTACTTC. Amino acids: CASTTFTLAGDETQYF.

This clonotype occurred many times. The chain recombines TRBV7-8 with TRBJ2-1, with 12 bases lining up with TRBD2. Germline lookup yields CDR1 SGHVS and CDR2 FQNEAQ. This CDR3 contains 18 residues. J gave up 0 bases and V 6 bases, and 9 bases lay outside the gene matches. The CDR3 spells CASRLGTSGLHSYNEQFF. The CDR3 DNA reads TGTGCCAGCAGACTGGGGACTAGCGGGCTCCACTCCTACAATGAGCAGTTCTTC. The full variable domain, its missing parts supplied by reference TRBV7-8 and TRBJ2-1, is GAGVSQSPRYKVAKRGQDVALRCDPISGHVSLFWYQQALGQGPEFLTYFQNEAQLDKSGLPSDRFFAERPEGSVSTLKIQRTQQEDSAVYLCASRLGTSGLHSYNEQFFGPGTRLTVL.

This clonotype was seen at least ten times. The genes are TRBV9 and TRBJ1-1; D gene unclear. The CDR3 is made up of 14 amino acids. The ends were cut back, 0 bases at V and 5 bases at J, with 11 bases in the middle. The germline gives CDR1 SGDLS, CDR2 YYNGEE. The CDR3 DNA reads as TGTGCCAGCAGCGTAGTCCTGGGGAGTACTGAAGCTTTCTTT. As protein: CASSVVLGSTEAFF.

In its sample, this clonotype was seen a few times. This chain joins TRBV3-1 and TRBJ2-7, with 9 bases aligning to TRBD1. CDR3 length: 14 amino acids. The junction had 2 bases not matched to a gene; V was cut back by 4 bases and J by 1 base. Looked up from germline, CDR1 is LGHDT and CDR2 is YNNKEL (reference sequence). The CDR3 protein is CASSRGTGSYEQYF. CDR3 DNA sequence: TGTGCCAGCAGCCGTGGGACAGGGTCCTACGAGCAGTACTTC.

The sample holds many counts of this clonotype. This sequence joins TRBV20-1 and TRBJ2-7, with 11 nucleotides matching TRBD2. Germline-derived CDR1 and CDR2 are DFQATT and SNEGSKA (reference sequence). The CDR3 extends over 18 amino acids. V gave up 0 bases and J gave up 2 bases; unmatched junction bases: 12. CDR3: CSARDWGLAEPEPYEQYF. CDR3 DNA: TGCAGTGCTAGAGACTGGGGACTAGCGGAACCCGAACCCTACGAGCAGTACTTC.

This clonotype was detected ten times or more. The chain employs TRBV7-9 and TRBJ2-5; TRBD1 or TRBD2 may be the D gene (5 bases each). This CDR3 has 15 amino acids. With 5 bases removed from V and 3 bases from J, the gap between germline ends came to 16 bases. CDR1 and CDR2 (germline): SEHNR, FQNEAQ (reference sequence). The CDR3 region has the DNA TGTGCCAGCAGCCCCTTCGGGGCGGGCGAAGAGACCCAGTACTTC. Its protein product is CASSPFGAGEETQYF.

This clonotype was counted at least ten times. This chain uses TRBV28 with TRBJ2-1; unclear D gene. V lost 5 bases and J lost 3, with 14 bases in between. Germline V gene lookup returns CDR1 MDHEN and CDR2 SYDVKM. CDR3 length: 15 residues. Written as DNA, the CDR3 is TGTGCCAGCAGTCCCCGGAGAGATGTCTACAATGAGCAGTTCTTC. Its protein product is CASSPRRDVYNEQFF. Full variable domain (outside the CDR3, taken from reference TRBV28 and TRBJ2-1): DVKVTQSSRYLVKRTGEKVFLECVQDMDHENMFWYRQDPGLGLRLIYFSYDVKMKEKGDIPEGYSVSREKKERFSLILESASTNQTSMYLCASSPRRDVYNEQFFGPGTRLTVL.

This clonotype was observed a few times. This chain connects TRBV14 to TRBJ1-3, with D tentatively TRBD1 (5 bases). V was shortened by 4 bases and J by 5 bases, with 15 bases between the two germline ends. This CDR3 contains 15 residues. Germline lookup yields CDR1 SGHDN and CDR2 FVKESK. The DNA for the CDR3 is TGTGCCAGCAGCCTCATTGGGGGTGTGCGAAACACCATATATTTT. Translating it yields CASSLIGGVRNTIYF. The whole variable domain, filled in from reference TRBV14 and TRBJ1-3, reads EAGVTQFPSHSVIEKGQTVTLRCDPISGHDNLYWYRRVMGKEIKFLLHFVKESKQDESGMPNNRFLAERTGGTYSTLKVQPAELEDSGVYFCASSLIGGVRNTIYFGEGSWLTVV.

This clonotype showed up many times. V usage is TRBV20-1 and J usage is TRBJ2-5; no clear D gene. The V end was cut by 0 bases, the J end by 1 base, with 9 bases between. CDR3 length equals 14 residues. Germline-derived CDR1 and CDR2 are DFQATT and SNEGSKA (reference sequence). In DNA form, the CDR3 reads TGCAGTGCTAGAGATTGGGCAGCCCAAGAGACCCAGTACTTC. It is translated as CSARDWAAQETQYF.

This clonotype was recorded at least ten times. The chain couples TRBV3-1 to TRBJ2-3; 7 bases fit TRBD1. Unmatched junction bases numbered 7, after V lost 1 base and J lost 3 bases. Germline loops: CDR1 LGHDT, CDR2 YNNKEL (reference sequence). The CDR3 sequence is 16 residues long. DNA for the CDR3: TGTGCCAGCAGCCAAGTGTCACAGGGGTTTACAGATACGCAGTATTTT. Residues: CASSQVSQGFTDTQYF.

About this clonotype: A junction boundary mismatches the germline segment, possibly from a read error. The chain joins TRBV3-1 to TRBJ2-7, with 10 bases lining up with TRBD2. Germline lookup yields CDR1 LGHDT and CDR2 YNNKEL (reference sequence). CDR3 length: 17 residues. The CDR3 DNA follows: TGTGCCTGCAGCCAAGGGCTGAGGGCTAGCGGGAGCCACGAGCAGTACTTC. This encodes CACSQGLRASGSHEQYF.

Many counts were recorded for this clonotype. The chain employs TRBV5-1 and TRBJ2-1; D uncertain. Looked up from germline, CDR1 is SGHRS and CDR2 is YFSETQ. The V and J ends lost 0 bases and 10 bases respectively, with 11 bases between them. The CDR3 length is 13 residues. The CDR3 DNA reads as TGCGCCAGCAGCTTGGATTGGGCAATAGAGCAGTTCTTC. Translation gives CASSLDWAIEQFF. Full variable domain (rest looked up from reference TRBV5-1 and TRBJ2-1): KAGVTQTPRYLIKTRGQQVTLSCSPISGHRSVSWYQQTPGQGLQFLFEYFSETQRNKGNFPGRFSGRQFSNSRSEMNVSTLELGDSALYLCASSLDWAIEQFFGPGTRLTVL.

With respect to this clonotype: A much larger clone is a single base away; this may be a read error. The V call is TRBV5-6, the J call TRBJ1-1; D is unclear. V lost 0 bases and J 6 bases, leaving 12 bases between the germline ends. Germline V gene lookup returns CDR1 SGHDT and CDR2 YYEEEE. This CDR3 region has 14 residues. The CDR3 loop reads CASSLGSGWAEAFF. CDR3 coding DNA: TGTGCCAGCAGCTTGGGGTCAGGCTGGGCTGAAGCTTTCTTT. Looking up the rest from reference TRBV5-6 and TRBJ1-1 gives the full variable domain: DAGVTQSPTHLIKTRGQQVTLRCSPKSGHDTVSWYQQALGQGPQFIFQYYEEEERQRGNFPDRFSGHQFPNYSSELNVNALLLGDSALYLCASSLGSGWAEAFFGQGTRLTVV.

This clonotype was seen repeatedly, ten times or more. The CDR3 here is CASSPRQGPPYNEQFF. The CDR3 nucleotides are TGTGCCAGCAGCCCACGACAGGGACCCCCCTACAATGAGCAGTTCTTC. The chain couples TRBV7-6 to TRBJ2-1; 7 nucleotides agree with TRBD1. V shed 5 bases, J shed 2 bases, and the junction held 9 bases outside the gene matches. Germline loops: CDR1 SGHVS, CDR2 FNYEAQ. The CDR3 is 16 amino acids.

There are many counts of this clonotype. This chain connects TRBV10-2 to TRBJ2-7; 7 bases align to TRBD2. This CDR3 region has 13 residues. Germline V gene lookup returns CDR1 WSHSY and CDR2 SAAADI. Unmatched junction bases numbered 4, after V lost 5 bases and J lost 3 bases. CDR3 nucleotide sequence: TGCGCCAGCAGTAGTCTAGCGGACTACGAGCAGTACTTC. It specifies CASSSLADYEQYF.

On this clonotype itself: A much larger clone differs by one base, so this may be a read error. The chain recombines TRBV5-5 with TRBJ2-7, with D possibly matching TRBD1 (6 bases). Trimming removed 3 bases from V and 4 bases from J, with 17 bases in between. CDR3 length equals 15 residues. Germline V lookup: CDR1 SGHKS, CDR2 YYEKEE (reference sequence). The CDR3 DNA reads TGTGCCAGCAGCTCGAGTCCCGGGACAATTTACGAGCAGTACTTC. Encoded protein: CASSSSPGTIYEQYF.

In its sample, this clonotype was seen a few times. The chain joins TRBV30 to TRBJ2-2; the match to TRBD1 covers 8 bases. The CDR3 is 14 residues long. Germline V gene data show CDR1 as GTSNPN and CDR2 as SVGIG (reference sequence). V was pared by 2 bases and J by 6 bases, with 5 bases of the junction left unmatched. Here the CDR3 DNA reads TGTGCCTGGAGTTGGGACAGGACCCCCGGGGAGCTGTTTTTT. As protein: CAWSWDRTPGELFF.